This record concerns one TCR beta chain sequence. This CDR3 is 13 amino acids long. The V gene lost 4 bases and the J gene lost 4 bases, with 11 bases spanning the gap. The germline V gene encodes CDR1 SGDLS and CDR2 YYNGEE. Generated by immunoSEQ multiplex PCR, the TCRdb table keeps only in-frame clones and is missing some. The sample has approximately 14,000 clones, approximately 91% seen once. These data belong to a study of blood T cell repertoires in COVID-19. Whole-study context: The United States, Italy and Spain supplied acute and convalescent COVID-19 samples. T cells, B-cell-depleted T cells, or PBMCs supplied cDNA or gDNA.

The chain is built from TRBV9 and TRBJ1-2; D is perhaps TRBD1 (6 bases). Sequencing used peripheral blood. This sequence originates from a woman between 65 and 79 years old in a cohort sampled during active or convalescent COVID-19. DNA of the CDR3: TGTGCCAGCAGCCAGGGGACGGCCTATGGCTACACCTTC. Its protein is CASSQGTAYGYTF.